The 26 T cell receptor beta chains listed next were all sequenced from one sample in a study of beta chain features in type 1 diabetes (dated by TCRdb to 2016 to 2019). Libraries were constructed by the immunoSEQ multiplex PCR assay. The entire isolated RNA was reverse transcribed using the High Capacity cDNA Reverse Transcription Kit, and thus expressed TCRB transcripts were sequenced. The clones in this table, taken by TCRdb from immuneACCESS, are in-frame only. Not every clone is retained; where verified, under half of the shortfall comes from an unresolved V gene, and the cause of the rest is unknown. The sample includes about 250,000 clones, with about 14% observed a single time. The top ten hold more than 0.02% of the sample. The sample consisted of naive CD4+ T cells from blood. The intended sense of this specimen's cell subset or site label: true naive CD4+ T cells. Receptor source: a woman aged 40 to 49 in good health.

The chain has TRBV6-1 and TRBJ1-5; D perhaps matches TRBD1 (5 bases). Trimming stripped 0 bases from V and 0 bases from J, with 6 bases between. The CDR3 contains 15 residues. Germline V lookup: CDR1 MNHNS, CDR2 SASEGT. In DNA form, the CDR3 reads TGTGCCAGCAGTGAAGCAGGGGCTAGCAATCAGCCCCAGCATTTT. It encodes CASSEAGASNQPQHF.

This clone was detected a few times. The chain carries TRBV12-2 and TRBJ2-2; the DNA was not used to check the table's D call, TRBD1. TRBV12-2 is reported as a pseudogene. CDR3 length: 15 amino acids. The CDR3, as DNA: TGTGCAAGTCGCCCCCAGGACAGAACGAACGGGGAGCTGTTTTTT. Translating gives CASRPQDRTNGELFF.

CDR3 bases: TGTGCCAGCAGCCCACTAGATATCACAGATACGCAGTATTTT. This gives the protein CASSPLDITDTQYF. This chain connects TRBV7-2 to TRBJ2-3; TRBD2 might be the D (5 bases). Looked up from germline, CDR1 is SGHTA and CDR2 is FQGNSA. The CDR3 is 14 amino acids. V lost 5 bases and J lost 2, with 11 bases in between. Full variable domain (missing parts from reference TRBV7-2 and TRBJ2-3): GAGVSQSPSNKVTEKGKDVELRCDPISGHTALYWYRQSLGQGLEFLIYFQGNSAPDKSGLPSDRFSAERTGGSVSTLTIQRTQQEDSAVYLCASSPLDITDTQYFGPGTRLTVL.

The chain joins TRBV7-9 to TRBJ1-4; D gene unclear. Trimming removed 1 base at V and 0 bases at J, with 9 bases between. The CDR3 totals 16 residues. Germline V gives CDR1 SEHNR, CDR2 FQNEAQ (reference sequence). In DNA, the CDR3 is TGTGCCAGCAGCTTAGGGGAGACACCAACTAATGAAAAACTGTTTTTT. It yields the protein CASSLGETPTNEKLFF.

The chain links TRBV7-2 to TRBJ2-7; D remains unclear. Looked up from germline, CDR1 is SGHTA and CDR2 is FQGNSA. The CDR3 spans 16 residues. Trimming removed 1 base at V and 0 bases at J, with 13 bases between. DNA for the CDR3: TGTGCCAGCAGCTTAGTTATGGCGGCAGCCTCCTACGAGCAGTACTTC. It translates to CASSLVMAAASYEQYF.

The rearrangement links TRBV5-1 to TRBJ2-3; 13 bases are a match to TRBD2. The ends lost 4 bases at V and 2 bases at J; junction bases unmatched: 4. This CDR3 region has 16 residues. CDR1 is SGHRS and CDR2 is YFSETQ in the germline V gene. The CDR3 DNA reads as TGCGCCAGCAGCCTAGGGACTAGCGGGGCCACAGATACGCAGTATTTT. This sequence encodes CASSLGTSGATDTQYF.

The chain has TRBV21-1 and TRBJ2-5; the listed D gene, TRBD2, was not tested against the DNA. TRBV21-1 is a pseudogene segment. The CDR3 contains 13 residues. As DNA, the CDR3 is TGTGCCTCCTCAACCAGCGGGGTAGAGACCCAGTACTTC. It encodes CASSTSGVETQYF.

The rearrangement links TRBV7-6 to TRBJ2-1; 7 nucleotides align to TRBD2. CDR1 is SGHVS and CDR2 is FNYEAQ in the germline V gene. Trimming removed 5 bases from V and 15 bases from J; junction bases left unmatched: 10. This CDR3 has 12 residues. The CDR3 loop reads CASSQAGTRLFF. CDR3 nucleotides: TGTGCCAGCAGCCAAGCGGGGACTCGTCTGTTCTTC.

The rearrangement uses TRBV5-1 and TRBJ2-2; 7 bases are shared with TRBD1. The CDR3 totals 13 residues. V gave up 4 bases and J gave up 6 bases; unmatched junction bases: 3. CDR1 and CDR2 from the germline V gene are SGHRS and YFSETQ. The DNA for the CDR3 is TGCGCCAGCAGCGCCACAGGGGCCGGGGAGCTGTTTTTT. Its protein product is CASSATGAGELFF.

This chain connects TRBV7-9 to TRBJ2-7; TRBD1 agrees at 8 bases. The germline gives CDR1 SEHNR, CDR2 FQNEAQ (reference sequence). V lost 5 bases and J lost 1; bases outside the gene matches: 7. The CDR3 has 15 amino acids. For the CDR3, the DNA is TGTGCCAGCAGCCCCATCGACAGGGGTTCCTACGAGCAGTACTTC. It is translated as CASSPIDRGSYEQYF.

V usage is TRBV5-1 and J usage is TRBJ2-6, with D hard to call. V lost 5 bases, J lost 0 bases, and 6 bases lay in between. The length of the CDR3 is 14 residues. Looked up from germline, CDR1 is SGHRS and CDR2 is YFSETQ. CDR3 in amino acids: CASSSTSGANVLTF. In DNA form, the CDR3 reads TGCGCCAGCAGTTCTACCTCTGGGGCCAACGTCCTGACTTTC.

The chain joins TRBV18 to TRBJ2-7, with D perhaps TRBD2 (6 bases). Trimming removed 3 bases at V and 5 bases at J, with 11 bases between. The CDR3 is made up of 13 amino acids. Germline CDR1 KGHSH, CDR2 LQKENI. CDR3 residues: CASSPGSRDEQYF. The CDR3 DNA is TGTGCCAGCTCACCCGGGAGCCGGGACGAGCAGTACTTC. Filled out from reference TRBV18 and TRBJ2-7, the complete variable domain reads NAGVMQNPRHLVRRRGQEARLRCSPMKGHSHVYWYRQLPEEGLKFMVYLQKENIIDESGMPKERFSAEFPKEGPSILRIQQVVRGDSAAYFCASSPGSRDEQYFGPGTRLTVT.

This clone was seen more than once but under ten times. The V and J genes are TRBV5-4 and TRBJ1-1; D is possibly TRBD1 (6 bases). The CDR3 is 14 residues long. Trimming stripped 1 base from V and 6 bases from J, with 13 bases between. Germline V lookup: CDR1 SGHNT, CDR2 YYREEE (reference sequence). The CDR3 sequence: CASSLKQGDAEAFF. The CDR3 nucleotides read TGTGCCAGCAGCTTGAAACAGGGTGATGCTGAAGCTTTCTTT.

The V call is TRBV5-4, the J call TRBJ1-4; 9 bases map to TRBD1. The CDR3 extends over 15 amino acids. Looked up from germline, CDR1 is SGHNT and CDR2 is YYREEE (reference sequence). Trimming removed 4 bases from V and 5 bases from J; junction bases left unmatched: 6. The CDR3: CASSTKGQGNEKLFF. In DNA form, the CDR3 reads TGTGCCAGCAGCACCAAGGGACAGGGAAATGAAAAACTGTTTTTT.

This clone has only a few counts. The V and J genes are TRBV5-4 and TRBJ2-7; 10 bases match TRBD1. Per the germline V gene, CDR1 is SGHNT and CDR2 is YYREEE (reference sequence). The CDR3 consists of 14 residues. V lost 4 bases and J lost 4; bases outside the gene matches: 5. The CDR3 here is CASSRDRGEYEQYF. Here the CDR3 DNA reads TGTGCCAGCAGCCGGGACAGGGGAGAATACGAGCAGTACTTC.

CDR3 DNA sequence: TGCGCCAGCGGTTCAACTAGCGGGGGGGCCCGCAATGAGCAGTTCTTC. Its translation is CASGSTSGGARNEQFF. The chain is built from TRBV10-1 and TRBJ2-1, with 13 positions matching TRBD2. This CDR3 contains 16 residues. Trimming at V came to 8 bases and at J to 6 bases, leaving 10 bases not matched to a gene. Germline assignment: CDR1 WNHNN and CDR2 SYGVQD (reference sequence).

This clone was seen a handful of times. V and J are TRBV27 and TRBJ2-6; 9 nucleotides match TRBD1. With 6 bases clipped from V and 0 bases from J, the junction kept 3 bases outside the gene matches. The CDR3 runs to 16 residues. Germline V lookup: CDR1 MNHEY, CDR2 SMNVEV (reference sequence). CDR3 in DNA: TGTGCCAGCAGCCGGGACAGGGCCTCTGGGGCCAACGTCCTGACTTTC. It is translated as CASSRDRASGANVLTF.

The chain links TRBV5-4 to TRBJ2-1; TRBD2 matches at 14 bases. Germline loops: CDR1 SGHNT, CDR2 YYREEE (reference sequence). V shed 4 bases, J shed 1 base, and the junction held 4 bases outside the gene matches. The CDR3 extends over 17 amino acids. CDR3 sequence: CASSQTSGGASYNEQFF. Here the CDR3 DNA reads TGTGCCAGCAGCCAGACTAGCGGGGGGGCGTCCTACAATGAGCAGTTCTTC. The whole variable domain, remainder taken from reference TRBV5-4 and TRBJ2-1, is ETGVTQSPTHLIKTRGQQVTLRCSSQSGHNTVSWYQQALGQGPQFIFQYYREEENGRGNFPPRFSGLQFPNYSSELNVNALELDDSALYLCASSQTSGGASYNEQFFGPGTRLTVL.

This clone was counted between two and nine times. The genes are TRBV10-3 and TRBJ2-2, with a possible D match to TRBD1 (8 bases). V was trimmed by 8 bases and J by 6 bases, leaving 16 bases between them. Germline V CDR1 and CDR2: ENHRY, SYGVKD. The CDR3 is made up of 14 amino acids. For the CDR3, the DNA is TGTGCCATCCGAACAGGGGGGGGTTCCGGGGAGCTGTTTTTT. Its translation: CAIRTGGGSGELFF.

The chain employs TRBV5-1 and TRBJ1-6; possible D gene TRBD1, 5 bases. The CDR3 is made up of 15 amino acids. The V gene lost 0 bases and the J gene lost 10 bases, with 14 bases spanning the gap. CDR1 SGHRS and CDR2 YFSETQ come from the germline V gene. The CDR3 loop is CASSLDGGVQSPLHF. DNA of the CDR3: TGCGCCAGCAGCTTGGACGGGGGAGTACAGTCACCCCTCCACTTT. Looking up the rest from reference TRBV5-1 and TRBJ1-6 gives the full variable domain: KAGVTQTPRYLIKTRGQQVTLSCSPISGHRSVSWYQQTPGQGLQFLFEYFSETQRNKGNFPGRFSGRQFSNSRSEMNVSTLELGDSALYLCASSLDGGVQSPLHFGNGTRLTVT.

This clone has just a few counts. CDR3 sequence reads: CASSDPGLAGIDTQYF. The CDR3 DNA is TGTGCCAGCAGTGACCCGGGACTAGCGGGTATAGATACGCAGTATTTT. This sequence joins TRBV6-1 and TRBJ2-3; 12 positions match TRBD2. V was clipped by 3 bases and J by 5 bases; unmatched bases: 6. Germline assignment: CDR1 MNHNS and CDR2 SASEGT. The CDR3 consists of 16 residues.

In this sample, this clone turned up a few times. The CDR3 loop reads CASSRGTLKRDIQYF. CDR3 nucleotides: TGTGCCAGTAGTAGAGGGACTCTAAAGAGGGACATTCAGTACTTC. The V gene is TRBV19, the J gene TRBJ2-4; D possibly corresponds to TRBD2 (6 bases). CDR3 length: 15 amino acids. The germline CDR1 and CDR2 sequences are LNHDA and SQIVND (reference sequence). V lost 4 bases, J lost 8 bases, and 18 bases lay in between.

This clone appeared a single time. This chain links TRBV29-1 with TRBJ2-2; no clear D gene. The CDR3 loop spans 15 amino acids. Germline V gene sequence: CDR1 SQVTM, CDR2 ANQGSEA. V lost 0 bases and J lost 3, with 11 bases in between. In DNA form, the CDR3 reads TGCAGCGTTGAAGAAGTTCACAGTTACACCGGGGAGCTGTTTTTT. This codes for CSVEEVHSYTGELFF.

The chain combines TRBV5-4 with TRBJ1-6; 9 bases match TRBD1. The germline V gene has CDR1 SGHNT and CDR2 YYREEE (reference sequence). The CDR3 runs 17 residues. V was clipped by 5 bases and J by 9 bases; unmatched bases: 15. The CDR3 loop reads CASSKPLPGTGSSPLHF. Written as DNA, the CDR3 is TGTGCCAGCAGTAAGCCCCTTCCCGGGACAGGGAGTTCACCCCTCCACTTT.

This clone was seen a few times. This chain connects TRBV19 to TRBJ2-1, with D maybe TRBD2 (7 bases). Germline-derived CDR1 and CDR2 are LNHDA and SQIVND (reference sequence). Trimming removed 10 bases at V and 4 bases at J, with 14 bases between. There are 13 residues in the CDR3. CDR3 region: CAMGGGGYNEQFF. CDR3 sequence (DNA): TGTGCCATGGGAGGGGGGGGGTACAATGAGCAGTTCTTC.

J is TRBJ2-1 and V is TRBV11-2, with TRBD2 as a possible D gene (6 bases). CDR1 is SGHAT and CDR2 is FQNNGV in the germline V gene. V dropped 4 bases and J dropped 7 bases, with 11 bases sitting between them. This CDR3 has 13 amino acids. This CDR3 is CASSSGTWNEQFF. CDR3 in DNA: TGTGCCAGCAGCTCCGGGACTTGGAATGAGCAGTTCTTC.